Below, 4 T cell receptor beta chains from the same sample are listed, as sequenced in a study of persistence of HIV-infected CD4 T cells. Antigens for these TCRs are unknown. Sequencing used immunoSEQ version 4 in survey mode. Method: immunoSEQ multiplex PCR; TCRdb's copy keeps in-frame clones and lacks some. The sample has 35,000 to 55,000 clones; about 85% are singletons. Nonspecific anti-CD3/anti-CD28 bead stimulation represents the broad CD4+ T cell repertoire. CD4+ T cells upregulating both CD40 ligand and CD69 were sorted as responding cells. This sample comprised CD4+ T cells sorted from PBMCs after approximately 19-hour stimulation, obtained from a patient who received antiretroviral therapy. Receptors were obtained from an adult woman with HIV who was CMV-seropositive.

CDR3 residues: CASSGQTGRGANVLTF. For the CDR3, the DNA is TGTGCCAGCAGCGGGCAAACAGGGAGGGGGGCCAACGTCCTGACTTTC. The genes are TRBV9 and TRBJ2-6, with D perhaps matching TRBD1 or TRBD2 (6 bases each). The CDR3 length is 16 residues. Germline CDR1 SGDLS, CDR2 YYNGEE. Trimming cost V 3 bases and J 4 bases, with 14 bases left between them.

This rearrangement joins TRBV30 to TRBJ1-5; maybe TRBD1 (5 bases). Germline V gene sequence: CDR1 GTSNPN, CDR2 SVGIG (reference sequence). V was trimmed by 1 base and J by 2 bases, leaving 9 bases between them. This CDR3 is built from 14 residues. CDR3 sequence reads: CAWSGVGGNQPQHF. CDR3 nucleotide sequence: TGTGCCTGGAGTGGGGTGGGGGGCAATCAGCCCCAGCATTTT.

This chain uses TRBV2 with TRBJ1-1; TRBD1 matches at 9 bases. The germline CDR1 and CDR2 sequences are SNHLY and FYNNEI. CDR3 length: 13 residues. With V trimmed by 5 bases and J by 10 bases, 8 bases remained unmatched. The CDR3: CASSPGQGDLAFF. CDR3 DNA: TGTGCCAGCAGTCCGGGACAGGGAGATTTAGCTTTCTTT. Together with reference TRBV2 and TRBJ1-1, the CDR3 gives the full variable domain: EPEVTQTPSHQVTQMGQEVILRCVPISNHLYFYWYRQILGQKVEFLVSFYNNEISEKSEIFDDQFSVERPDGSNFTLKIRSTKLEDSAMYFCASSPGQGDLAFFGQGTRLTVV.

J is TRBJ1-5 and V is TRBV2; D is ambiguous. There are 13 residues in the CDR3. CDR1 is SNHLY, CDR2 FYNNEI, per germline. V lost 1 base and J lost 6, with 7 bases in between. The CDR3 nucleotides read TGTGCCAGCAGTGAAGGGGGTATTCAGCCCCAGCATTTT. It is translated as CASSEGGIQPQHF.